This entry describes one TCR beta chain. Its specificity is not known. This specimen comes from a study of post-analysis software for immune sequencing data. Study outcomes and limitations: Patients with multiple sclerosis recorded significantly lower normalized Chao1 diversity than controls, the study found. Several TRBV segments were more frequent in patients than controls; TRBV5-6, TRBV5-1 and TRBV20-1 belonged to this group. When the samples were clustered directly with F measure, those that had been prepared in the same batch showed strong co-clustering.

Trimming left V 4 bases short and J 4 bases short, with 19 bases between. Germline loops: CDR1 MNHEY, CDR2 SMNVEV (reference sequence). The CDR3 spans 16 residues. TCR beta libraries were prepared from cDNA with unique molecular identifiers. TCRdb redid the calling of the PCR reads with MiXCR, one entry per CDR3 protein. The table records roughly 700,000 distinct CDR3 sequences, 25% to 30% of them present only once. This chain joins TRBV27 and TRBJ1-2; the D gene is possibly TRBD1 (6 bases). The TCR comes from a girl aged 10 to 17 with multiple sclerosis. Input material: blood. The CDR3 loop is CASSSLPSQGIYGYTF. The CDR3 DNA reads TGTGCCAGCAGTTCCCTCCCCTCGCAGGGGATCTATGGCTACACCTTC.